This T cell receptor (beta chain) appears in the sequencing data of a study of shared clonotypes between healthy human individuals. Worth noting for this clone: Its specificity is not known.

Researchers divided each subset's genomic DNA evenly across several immunoSEQ plates. Per sorted-subset replicate PCR, input was about 180 ng DNA, representing about 29,000 T cell genomes. In the original analysis: As immunoSEQ supplied junction-only sequences (without quality scores), filtering differed. Sequencing was performed with immunoSEQ multiplex PCR; in TCRdb, only in-frame clones are kept and a portion is missing. That table gives V, J and clone size, and the DNA gave D and trimming. The sample has some 2,100,000 clones; 90% to 96% are singletons. Regarding the study as a whole: Memory subsets had estimated richness that was generally smaller than that of naive subsets.

The sequenced sample was naive CD4+ T cells sorted from blood. The subset here: CD45RA+ positively selected. The TCR originated in a man aged 18 to 29 in good health.

The CDR3 DNA follows: TGCGCCAGCAGCCCACGGGACAGTAATGAAAAACTGTTTTTT. Its protein is CASSPRDSNEKLFF. The chain uses TRBV4-1 and TRBJ1-4; 7 bases align to TRBD1. The CDR3 runs to 14 residues. CDR1 and CDR2 from the germline V gene are MGHRA and YSYEKL. V shed 4 bases, J shed 4 bases, and the junction held 3 bases outside the gene matches.